This TCR beta chain stems from a study of OX40 agonist ivuxolimab in advanced cancers. Study-level information: The drug used for patients, ivuxolimab, was an agonistic anti-OX40 (CD134) antibody. Study-level points and caveats: The expanded peripheral T cells' antigen specificity was not determined. Compared with others, partial responders at 0.1-3.0 mg/kg displayed clonal expansion among the lowest. On average, CD8+ T cells showed a greater number of expanded clones than CD4+.

This clone was counted ten times or more. Its antigen is currently unknown. Produced via immunoSEQ multiplex PCR; TCRdb's table is partial and in-frame only. The sample lists roughly 72,000 clones, about 84% seen once, with roughly 4.7% in the top ten. The TCR sequence derives from an adult with an advanced solid tumor such as melanoma, head and neck, liver or kidney cancer. This specimen was CD4+ or CD8+ T cells sorted from blood, taken in a trial of the OX40 agonist ivuxolimab.

CDR3 protein: CASSLGANSPLHF. The CDR3 coding sequence is TGTGCCAGCAGCTTGGGGGCCAATTCACCCCTCCACTTT. This chain joins TRBV7-9 and TRBJ1-6, with D maybe TRBD1 (6 bases). Germline CDR1 SEHNR, CDR2 FQNEAQ (reference sequence). CDR3 length equals 13 residues. V was clipped by 3 bases and J by 7 bases, with 7 bases between them.